This record looks at one TCR beta chain sequence and its context. The data belong to a study of Ad26.COV2.S vaccination and SARS-CoV-2 variants. Treatment: about 20 received Ad26.COV2.S at low or high dose, single or two shots; about five received placebo; per-sample allocation not given. All samples were drawn on day 63, counting from the first vaccine or placebo injection. The ends lost 5 bases at V and 7 bases at J; junction bases unmatched: 13. CDR1 MNHEY and CDR2 SVGEGT come from the germline V gene. The CDR3 is 18 amino acids. The assay was immunoSEQ multiplex PCR, and TCRdb's table has in-frame clones only and misses some. The sample has hundreds of thousands of clones; around 86% are singletons.

This sequence joins TRBV6-2 or TRBV6-3 and TRBJ2-3; 15 positions agree with TRBD2. The sequence was collected from a person between 18 and 65 years old who received the Ad26.COV2.S COVID-19 vaccine or a placebo. The specimen was peripheral blood, collected in a trial of Ad26.COV2.S vaccine versus placebo. The CDR3 DNA is TGTGCCAGCAGTCGTCCCGGGACTAGCGGGGGGCGGGCAAATACGCAGTATTTT. Protein: CASSRPGTSGGRANTQYF.